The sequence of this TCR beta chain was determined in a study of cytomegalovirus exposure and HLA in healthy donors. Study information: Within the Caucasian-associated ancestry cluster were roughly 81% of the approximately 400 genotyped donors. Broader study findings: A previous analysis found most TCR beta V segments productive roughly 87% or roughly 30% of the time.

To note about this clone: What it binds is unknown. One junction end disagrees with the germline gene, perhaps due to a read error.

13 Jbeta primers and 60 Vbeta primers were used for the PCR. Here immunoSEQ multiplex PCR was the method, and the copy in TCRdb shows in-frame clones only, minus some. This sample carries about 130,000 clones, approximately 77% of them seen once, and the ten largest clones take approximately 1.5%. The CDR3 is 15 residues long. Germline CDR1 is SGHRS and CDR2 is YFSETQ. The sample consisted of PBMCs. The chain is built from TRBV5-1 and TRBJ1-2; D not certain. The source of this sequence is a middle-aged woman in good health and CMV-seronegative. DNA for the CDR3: TGCGCCAGCAGCTTGCGTTCTAGTGGAAACTATGGCTACCCCTTC. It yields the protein CASSLRSSGNYGYPF.